This T cell receptor (beta chain) comes out of a study of CD8 T cells in Susac syndrome. V lost 3 bases and J 1 base, leaving 13 bases between the germline ends. The CDR3 runs to 15 residues. Germline assignment: CDR1 SGHRS and CDR2 YFSETQ. The authors carried out high-throughput sequencing of TCR beta. They applied it to CD8+ and CD4+ T cells obtained from blood. Patients with stable or active relapsing-remitting disease, all of them treatment-naive, made up the multiple sclerosis controls. FACS was used to enrich TEMRA cells, whereas the CD8+ and CD4+ T cells were obtained by negative isolation. The RNA, roughly 0.45 to 1 ug, was put through reverse transcription using random hexamers. TCR beta CDR3 was amplified by immunoSEQ covering 54 Vbeta and 13 Jbeta. In TCRdb, the immunoSEQ multiplex PCR reads were re-called with MiXCR into one record per CDR3 protein. The sample lists roughly 130,000 distinct CDR3 sequences, roughly 95% seen once, with over 0.1% in the top ten.

Sequenced sample: CD4+ T cells from PBMCs. This rearrangement joins TRBV5-1 to TRBJ1-1, with D possibly matching TRBD1 (5 bases). The sequence came from a human donor with multiple sclerosis. CDR3 coding DNA: TGCGCCAGCAGCTCCTTCTCGACAGCGAACACTGAAGCTTTCTTT. It encodes CASSSFSTANTEAFF.